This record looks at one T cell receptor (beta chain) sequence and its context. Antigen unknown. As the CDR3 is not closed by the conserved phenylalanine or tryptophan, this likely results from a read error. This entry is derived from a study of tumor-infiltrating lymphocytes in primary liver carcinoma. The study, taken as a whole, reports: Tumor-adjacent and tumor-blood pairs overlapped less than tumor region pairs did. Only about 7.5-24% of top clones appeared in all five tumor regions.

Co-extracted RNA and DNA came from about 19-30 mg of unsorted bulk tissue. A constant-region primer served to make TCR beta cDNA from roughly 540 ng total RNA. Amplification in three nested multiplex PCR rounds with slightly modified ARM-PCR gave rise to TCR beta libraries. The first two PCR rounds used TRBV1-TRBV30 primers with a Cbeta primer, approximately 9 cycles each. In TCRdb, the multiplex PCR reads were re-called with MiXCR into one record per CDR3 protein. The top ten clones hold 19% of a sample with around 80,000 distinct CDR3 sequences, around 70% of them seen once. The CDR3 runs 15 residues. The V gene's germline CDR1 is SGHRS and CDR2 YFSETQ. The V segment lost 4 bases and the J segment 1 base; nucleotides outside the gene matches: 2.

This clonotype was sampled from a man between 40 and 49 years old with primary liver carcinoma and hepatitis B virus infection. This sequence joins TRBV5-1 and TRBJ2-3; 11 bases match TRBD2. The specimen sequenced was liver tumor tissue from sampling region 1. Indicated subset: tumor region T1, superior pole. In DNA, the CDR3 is TGCGCCAGCAGCCTACTAGCGGGAGGCACAGATACGCAGTATTCT. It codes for CASSLLAGGTDTQYS.